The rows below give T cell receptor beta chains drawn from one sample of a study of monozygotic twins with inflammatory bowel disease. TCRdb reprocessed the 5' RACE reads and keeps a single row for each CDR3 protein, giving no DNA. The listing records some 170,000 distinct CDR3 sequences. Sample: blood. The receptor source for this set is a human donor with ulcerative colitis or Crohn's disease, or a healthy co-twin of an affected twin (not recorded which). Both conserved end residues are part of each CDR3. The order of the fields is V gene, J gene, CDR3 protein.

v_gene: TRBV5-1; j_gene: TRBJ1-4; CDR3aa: CASSSGGVEGEKLFF
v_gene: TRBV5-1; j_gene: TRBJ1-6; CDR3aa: CASSLDRGSNSPLHF
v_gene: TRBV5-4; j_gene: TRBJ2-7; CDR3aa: CASSLARDRDPIEQYF
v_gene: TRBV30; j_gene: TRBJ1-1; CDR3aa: CAWGQRNTEAFF
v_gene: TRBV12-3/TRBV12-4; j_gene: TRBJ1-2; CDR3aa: CASSLLESYGYTF
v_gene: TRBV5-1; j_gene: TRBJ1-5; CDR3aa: CASSEGGNQPQHF
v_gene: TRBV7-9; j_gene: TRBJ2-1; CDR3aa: CASSPLLWGSYNEQFF
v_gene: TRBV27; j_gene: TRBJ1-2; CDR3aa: CASSWRGYGYTF
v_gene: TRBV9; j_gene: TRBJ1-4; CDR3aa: CASSIRTGGNEKLFF
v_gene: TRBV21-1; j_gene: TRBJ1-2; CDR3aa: CASSHETDYYGYTF
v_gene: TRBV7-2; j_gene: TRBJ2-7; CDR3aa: CASSLNEGPFYEQYF
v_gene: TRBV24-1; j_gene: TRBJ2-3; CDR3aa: CATSGQREGQKDTQYF
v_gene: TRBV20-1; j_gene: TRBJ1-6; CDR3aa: CSARQGNSPLHF
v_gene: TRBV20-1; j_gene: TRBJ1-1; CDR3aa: CSARSQGISSTEAFF
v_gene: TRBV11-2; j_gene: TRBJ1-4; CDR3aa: CASSLAHGGTRLFF
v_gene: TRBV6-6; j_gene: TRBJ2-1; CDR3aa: CASRRGHGGNEQFF
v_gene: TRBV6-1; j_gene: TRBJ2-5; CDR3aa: CASSGSGVMETQYF
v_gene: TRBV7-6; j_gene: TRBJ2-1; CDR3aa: CASSLVPLGRMDNYNEQFF
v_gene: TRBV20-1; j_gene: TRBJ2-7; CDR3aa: CSAPENSGGIPYEQYF
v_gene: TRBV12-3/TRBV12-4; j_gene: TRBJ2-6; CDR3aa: CASSPHPLAGANVLTF
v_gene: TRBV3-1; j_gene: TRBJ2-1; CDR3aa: CASNRGSPPYNEQFF
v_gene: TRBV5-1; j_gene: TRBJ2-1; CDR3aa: CASSYRGKFNEQFF
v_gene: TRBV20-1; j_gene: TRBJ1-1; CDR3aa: CSARDRYGHTEAFF
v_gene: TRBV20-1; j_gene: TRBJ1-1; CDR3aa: CSVSALGTEAFF
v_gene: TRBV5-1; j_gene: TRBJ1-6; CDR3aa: CASSLEGRSYNSPLHF
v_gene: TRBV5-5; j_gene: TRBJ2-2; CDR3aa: CASSFLTQLNTGELFF
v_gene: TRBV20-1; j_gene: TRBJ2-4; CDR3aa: CSACPTGLGTNIQYF
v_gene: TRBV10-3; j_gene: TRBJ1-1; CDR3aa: CAISADTEAFF
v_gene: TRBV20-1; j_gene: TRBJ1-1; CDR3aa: CSASRWGQGRAMNTEAFF
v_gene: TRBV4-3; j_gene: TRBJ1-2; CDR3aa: CASSQDPALYGYTF
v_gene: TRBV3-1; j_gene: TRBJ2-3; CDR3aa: CASSQAGLAKSGLTDTQYF